Each of the 19 T cell receptor beta chains below was sequenced from the same sample in a study of T cell responses to AZD1222 COVID-19 vaccine. TCRdb's table, derived via immunoSEQ multiplex PCR, lists solely in-frame clones and lacks some. The table lists more than 35,000 clones, 83% of them singletons. The source material was peripheral blood, sampled on day 0 of AZD1222 vaccination. The receptor source for this set is an adult in good health.

The chain has TRBV12-5 and TRBJ2-1, with 9 bases matching TRBD1. The CDR3 runs 17 residues. Germline values: CDR1 LGHNT, CDR2 FRNRAP. Unmatched junction bases numbered 12, after V lost 1 base and J lost 8 bases. The DNA of the CDR3 is TGTGCTAGTGGTTTGGACGGGGACAGGGAGCTTCGCCATGAGCAGTTCTTC. It encodes CASGLDGDRELRHEQFF. The full variable domain, its missing parts supplied by reference TRBV12-5 and TRBJ2-1, is DARVTQTPRHKVTEMGQEVTMRCQPILGHNTVFWYRQTMMQGLELLAYFRNRAPLDDSGMPKDRFSAEMPDATLATLKIQPSEPRDSAVYFCASGLDGDRELRHEQFFGPGTRLTVL.

The V gene is TRBV6-1, the J gene TRBJ1-1; D gene uncertain. The V gene's germline CDR1 is MNHNS and CDR2 SASEGT. V lost 1 base to trimming and J lost 6 bases, with 6 bases between them. The CDR3 has 12 amino acids. The CDR3 spells CASSEGRAEAFF. The CDR3 nucleotides are TGTGCCAGCAGTGAAGGACGAGCTGAAGCTTTCTTT.

The chain couples TRBV9 to TRBJ2-7, with D possibly being TRBD1 or TRBD2 (6 bases each). V was trimmed by 3 bases and J by 2 bases, leaving 15 bases between them. This CDR3 spans 15 amino acids. Germline V gives CDR1 SGDLS, CDR2 YYNGEE. The CDR3 here is CASSAGGGGPYEQYF. CDR3 nucleotides: TGTGCCAGCAGCGCCGGAGGTGGGGGGCCCTACGAGCAGTACTTC.

This chain links TRBV5-1 with TRBJ2-3; 12 bases are a match to TRBD2. CDR3 length equals 18 residues. The V and J ends lost 4 bases and 1 base, in that order; junction bases with no gene match: 10. Germline CDR1 and CDR2: SGHRS and YFSETQ. CDR3 sequence reads: CASSHGLAGWSGTDTQYF. The CDR3 DNA reads TGCGCCAGCAGCCACGGACTAGCGGGATGGAGCGGCACAGATACGCAGTATTTT.

The sample holds a few counts of this clone. The chain couples TRBV4-2 to TRBJ2-1; TRBD2 agrees at 10 bases. The V gene end was trimmed by 0 bases and the J gene end by 4 bases; junction bases not matched to a gene: 3. Germline CDR1 reads LGHNA; CDR2 reads YNFKEQ. There are 16 residues in the CDR3. CDR3 nucleotide sequence: TGTGCCAGCAGCCAAGATAGCGGGAGGTCGTACAATGAGCAGTTCTTC. This encodes CASSQDSGRSYNEQFF.

The CDR3 reads CASSTGLAGRGEKLFF. CDR3 bases: TGCGCCAGCAGTACTGGCCTCGCAGGGAGGGGTGAAAAACTGTTTTTT. The chain links TRBV5-1 to TRBJ1-4; perhaps TRBD1 as D (5 bases). CDR1 SGHRS and CDR2 YFSETQ come from the germline V gene. Between the trimmed V and J ends, which lost 5 bases and 7 bases, there was a span of 21 bases. The CDR3 is 16 residues long.

This chain uses TRBV2 with TRBJ1-5; a possible D gene is TRBD1 (6 bases). The CDR3 loop spans 12 amino acids. From germline, CDR1 is SNHLY and CDR2 FYNNEI. With 7 bases removed from V and 9 bases from J, the gap between germline ends came to 13 bases. The CDR3 DNA is TGTGCCAGCATGGACAGTCTGGGGCCCCAGCATTTT. Its translation: CASMDSLGPQHF.

There are a few counts of this clone. J is TRBJ2-3 and V is TRBV9; D gene uncertain. Germline CDR1 reads SGDLS; CDR2 reads YYNGEE. Trimming stripped 0 bases from V and 0 bases from J, with 8 bases between. This CDR3 has 15 amino acids. In DNA, the CDR3 is TGTGCCAGCAGCGTAGAGGTAGCTAGCACAGATACGCAGTATTTT. It specifies CASSVEVASTDTQYF.

The rearrangement joins TRBV2 to TRBJ1-6, with no clear D. The CDR3 sequence is 14 residues long. V was pared by 7 bases and J by 0 bases, with 7 bases between. Per germline, CDR1 SNHLY and CDR2 FYNNEI. CDR3 sequence reads: CASTSNSYNSPLHF. The CDR3 bases are TGTGCCAGCACATCGAACTCCTATAATTCACCCCTCCACTTT. Full variable domain (missing parts from reference TRBV2 and TRBJ1-6): EPEVTQTPSHQVTQMGQEVILRCVPISNHLYFYWYRQILGQKVEFLVSFYNNEISEKSEIFDDQFSVERPDGSNFTLKIRSTKLEDSAMYFCASTSNSYNSPLHFGNGTRLTVT.

The chain combines TRBV19 with TRBJ2-4; 8 bases line up with TRBD2. Germline CDR1 reads LNHDA; CDR2 reads SQIVND (reference sequence). With 0 bases clipped from V and 1 base from J, the junction kept 8 bases outside the gene matches. This CDR3 is 18 amino acids long. CDR3: CASSIESGGDSAKNIQYF. In DNA, the CDR3 is TGTGCCAGTAGTATAGAGTCGGGGGGGGATTCGGCCAAAAACATTCAGTACTTC.

The chain combines TRBV18 with TRBJ2-7; TRBD1 is a possible D gene (6 bases). Trimming removed 2 bases from V and 9 bases from J, with 14 bases in between. Per germline, CDR1 KGHSH and CDR2 LQKENI. This CDR3 region has 13 residues. CDR3 sequence reads: CASSPVQGQTQYF. The CDR3 DNA follows: TGTGCCAGCTCACCAGTGCAGGGGCAGACGCAGTACTTC. The variable domain in full, with the rest retrieved from reference TRBV18 and TRBJ2-7, is NAGVMQNPRHLVRRRGQEARLRCSPMKGHSHVYWYRQLPEEGLKFMVYLQKENIIDESGMPKERFSAEFPKEGPSILRIQQVVRGDSAAYFCASSPVQGQTQYFGPGTRLTVT.

This clone was detected only a few times. V usage is TRBV3-1 (or the pseudogene TRBV3-2) and J usage is TRBJ2-1; TRBD2 agrees at 8 bases. Per germline, CDR1 LGHDT and CDR2 YNNKEL (reference sequence). V lost 6 bases, J lost 7 bases, and 11 bases stayed unmatched. CDR3 length: 15 residues. CDR3: CASSTGDSGENEQFF. DNA of the CDR3: TGTGCCAGCAGTACCGGGGATAGCGGGGAGAATGAGCAGTTCTTC.

The chain recombines TRBV21-1 with TRBJ1-6. TRBV21-1 is assigned pseudogene status. There are 17 residues in the CDR3. The CDR3 bases are TGTGCCAGCAGCAAAAAGGTGGGTCCAGAGGAGAATTCACCCCTCCACTTT. It translates to CASSKKVGPEENSPLHF.

The chain recombines TRBV6-5 with TRBJ2-7, with D perhaps matching TRBD1 or TRBD2 (5 bases each). Trimming left V 6 bases short and J 3 bases short, with 12 bases between. Germline CDR1 MNHEY, CDR2 SVGAGI. This CDR3 spans 13 amino acids. The CDR3 protein is CASSSGAVYEQYF. The CDR3, as DNA: TGTGCCAGCAGCTCCGGGGCGGTCTACGAGCAGTACTTC.

The rearrangement links TRBV19 to TRBJ2-7, with D uncertain. This CDR3 contains 13 residues. Germline-derived CDR1 and CDR2 are LNHDA and SQIVND (reference sequence). V was pared by 1 base and J by 2 bases, with 6 bases between. CDR3 region: CASSIAQTYEQYF. The DNA of the CDR3 is TGTGCCAGTAGTATAGCCCAGACCTACGAGCAGTACTTC.

This chain links TRBV5-1 with TRBJ2-5; possible D gene TRBD1, 6 bases. Germline CDR1 reads SGHRS; CDR2 reads YFSETQ. The CDR3 is made up of 17 amino acids. Trimming removed 0 bases at V and 4 bases at J, with 19 bases between. For the CDR3, the DNA is TGCGCCAGCAGCTTGGAAGGGACACAAAAGAGGGGAGAGACCCAGTACTTC. It codes for CASSLEGTQKRGETQYF.

This chain uses TRBV11-3 with TRBJ2-1; the match to TRBD2 covers 13 bases. This CDR3 has 18 amino acids. With V trimmed by 5 bases and J by 0 bases, 7 bases remained unmatched. Germline V CDR1 and CDR2: SGHNT, YENEEA. CDR3 residues: CASSKGTSGASSYNEQFF. The CDR3 region has the DNA TGTGCCAGCAGCAAGGGGACTAGCGGGGCCAGCTCCTACAATGAGCAGTTCTTC.

This clone was counted only a few times. V is TRBV30 and J is TRBJ1-6, with D perhaps matching TRBD1 (5 bases). V was clipped by 1 base and J by 5 bases, with 12 bases between them. The CDR3 is 15 amino acids. CDR1 is GTSNPN, CDR2 SVGIG, per germline (reference sequence). The CDR3 DNA reads as TGTGCCTGGAGTGCCAAGGGACGGAATAATTCACCCCTCCACTTT. It codes for CAWSAKGRNNSPLHF.

CDR3 sequence: CASSYSSGPTEAFF. CDR3 nucleotides: TGTGCCAGCAGTTACTCGTCAGGGCCCACTGAAGCTTTCTTT. The chain carries TRBV6-2 or TRBV6-3 and TRBJ1-1; weak D call: TRBD1 (5 bases). V was clipped by 0 bases and J by 4 bases, with 9 bases between them. Germline V gene data show CDR1 as MNHEY and CDR2 as SVGEGT. The CDR3 spans 14 residues.